This TCR delta chain was observed in a study of delta chains in infants with herpesvirus infections. Regarding the study as a whole: Public-clonotype frequency seemingly fell with older age at infection. Three infants infected before 120 days plus one congenital case had the public Vdelta1 clonotype.

Germline V CDR1 and CDR2: TSWWSYY, QGS. The CDR3 totals 18 residues. V dropped 3 bases and J dropped 0 bases, with 20 bases sitting between them. Reverse transcription of PBMC RNA used primers specific for the gamma and delta chains. TCRdb reapplied CATT to the RT-PCR reads. Found here are 1,400 or so delta-chain clones, 33% of them singletons; the top ten hold about 22%. This clone has more than one count but fewer than ten. Its antigen is not known. This chain links TRDV1 with TRDJ1; D gene uncertain. Material: peripheral blood, obtained at time point 2 of longitudinal follow-up. This receptor was identified in a human donor who was a Ugandan infant, either HIV-exposed or HIV-unexposed (not recorded which). The CDR3 reads CALGDWRLATSYTDKLIF. Written as DNA, the CDR3 is TGTGCTCTTGGGGACTGGCGCCTCGCAACATCGTACACCGATAAACTCATCTTT.